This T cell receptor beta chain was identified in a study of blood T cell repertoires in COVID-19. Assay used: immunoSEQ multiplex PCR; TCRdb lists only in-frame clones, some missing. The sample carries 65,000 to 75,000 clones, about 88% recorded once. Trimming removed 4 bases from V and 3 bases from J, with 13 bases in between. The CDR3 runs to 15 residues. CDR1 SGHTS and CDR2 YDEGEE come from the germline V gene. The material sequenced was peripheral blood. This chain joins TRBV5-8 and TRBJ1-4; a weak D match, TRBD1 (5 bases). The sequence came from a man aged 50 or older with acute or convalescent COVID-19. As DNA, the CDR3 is TGTGCCAGCAGCGGCTGGACATCGGCTAATGAAAAACTGTTTTTT. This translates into CASSGWTSANEKLFF.